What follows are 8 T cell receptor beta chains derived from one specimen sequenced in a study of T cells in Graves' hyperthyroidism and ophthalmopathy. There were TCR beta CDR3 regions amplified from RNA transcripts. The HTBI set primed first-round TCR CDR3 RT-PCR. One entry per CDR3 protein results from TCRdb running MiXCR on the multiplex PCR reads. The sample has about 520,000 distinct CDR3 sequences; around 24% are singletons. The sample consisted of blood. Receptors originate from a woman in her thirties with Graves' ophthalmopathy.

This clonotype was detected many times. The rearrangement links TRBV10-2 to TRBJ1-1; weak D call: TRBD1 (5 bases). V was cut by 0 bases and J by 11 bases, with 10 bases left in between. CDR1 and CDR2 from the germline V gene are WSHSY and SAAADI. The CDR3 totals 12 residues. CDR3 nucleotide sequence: TGCGCCAGCAGTGAGTCGACAGTATTCGCTTTCTTT. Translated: CASSESTVFAFF.

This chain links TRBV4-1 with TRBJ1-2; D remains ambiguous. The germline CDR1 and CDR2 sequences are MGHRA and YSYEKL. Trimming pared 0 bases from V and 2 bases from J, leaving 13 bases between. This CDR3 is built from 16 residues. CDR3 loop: CASSQDRGSGNYGYTF. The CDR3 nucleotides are TGCGCCAGCAGCCAAGATCGCGGCAGTGGGAACTATGGCTACACCTTC.

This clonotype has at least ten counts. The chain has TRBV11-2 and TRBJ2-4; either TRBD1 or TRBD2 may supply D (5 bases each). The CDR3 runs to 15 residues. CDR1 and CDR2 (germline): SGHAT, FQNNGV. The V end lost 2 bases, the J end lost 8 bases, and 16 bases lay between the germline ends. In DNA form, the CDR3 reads TGTGCCAGCAGCTTACGTCCGGGGCGAGGGGACATTCAGTACTTC. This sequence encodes CASSLRPGRGDIQYF.

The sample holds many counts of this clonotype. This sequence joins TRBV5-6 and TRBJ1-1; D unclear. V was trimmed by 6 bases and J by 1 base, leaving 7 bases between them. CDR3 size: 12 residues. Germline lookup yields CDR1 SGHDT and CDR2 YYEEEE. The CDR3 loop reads CASNGGNTEAFF. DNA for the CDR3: TGTGCCAGCAATGGAGGGAACACTGAAGCTTTCTTT.

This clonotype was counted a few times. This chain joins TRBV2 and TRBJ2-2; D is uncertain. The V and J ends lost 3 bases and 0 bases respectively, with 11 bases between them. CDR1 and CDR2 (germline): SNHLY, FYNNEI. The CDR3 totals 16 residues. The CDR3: CASSDSRGSNTGELFF. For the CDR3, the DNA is TGTGCCAGCAGTGATAGTAGAGGATCGAACACCGGGGAGCTGTTTTTT.

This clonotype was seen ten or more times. CDR3 coding DNA: TGTGCCACCAGCAGAGATCAAGGGACCAGGAACACTGAAGCTTTCTTT. This encodes CATSRDQGTRNTEAFF. This chain uses TRBV15 with TRBJ1-1; D is perhaps TRBD1 (5 bases). The germline CDR1 and CDR2 sequences are LNHNV and YYDKDF (reference sequence). The CDR3 consists of 16 residues. V lost 0 bases, J lost 1 base, and 12 bases lay in between.

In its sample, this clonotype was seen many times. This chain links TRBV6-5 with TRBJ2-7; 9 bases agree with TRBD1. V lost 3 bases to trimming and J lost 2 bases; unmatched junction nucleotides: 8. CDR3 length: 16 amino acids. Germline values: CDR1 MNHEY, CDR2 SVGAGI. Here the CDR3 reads CASSYGATGGAYEQYF. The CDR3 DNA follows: TGTGCCAGCAGTTATGGAGCGACAGGGGGGGCCTACGAGCAGTACTTC.

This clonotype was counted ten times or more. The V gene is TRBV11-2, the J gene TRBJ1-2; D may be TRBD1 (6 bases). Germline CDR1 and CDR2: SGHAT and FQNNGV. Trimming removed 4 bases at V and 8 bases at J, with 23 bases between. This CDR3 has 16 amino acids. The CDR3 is CASSSLLDTGYNGYTF. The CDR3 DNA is TGTGCCAGCAGCTCTCTACTCGATACAGGGTACAACGGCTACACCTTC.